The entry that follows covers one TCR beta chain sequence. The target antigen is unknown. TCRdb ran MiXCR on the RT-PCR reads and lists one entry per CDR3 protein. The data show about 190,000 distinct CDR3 sequences, with 13% to 15% seen just once and about a quarter held by the top ten. This specimen comes from a study of response to subunit inactivated influenza vaccine. Points from the study as a whole: T cells newly recruited by each seasonal influenza vaccination are few, the authors suggested.

Trimming shortened V by 6 bases and J by 1 base, and 9 bases separated the two germline ends. CDR1 and CDR2 from the germline V gene are MNHNS and SASEGT. The CDR3 length is 14 residues. The TCR comes from a man aged 45-65 years who received an inactivated influenza vaccine. The sample in question was CD8+ T cells sorted from PBMCs, obtained approximately 5 days after vaccination. The V and J genes are TRBV6-1 and TRBJ2-2; D is perhaps TRBD1 (6 bases). CDR3 sequence reads: CASSPTGNTGELFF. The DNA of the CDR3 is TGTGCCAGCAGCCCGACAGGGAACACCGGGGAGCTGTTTTTT.